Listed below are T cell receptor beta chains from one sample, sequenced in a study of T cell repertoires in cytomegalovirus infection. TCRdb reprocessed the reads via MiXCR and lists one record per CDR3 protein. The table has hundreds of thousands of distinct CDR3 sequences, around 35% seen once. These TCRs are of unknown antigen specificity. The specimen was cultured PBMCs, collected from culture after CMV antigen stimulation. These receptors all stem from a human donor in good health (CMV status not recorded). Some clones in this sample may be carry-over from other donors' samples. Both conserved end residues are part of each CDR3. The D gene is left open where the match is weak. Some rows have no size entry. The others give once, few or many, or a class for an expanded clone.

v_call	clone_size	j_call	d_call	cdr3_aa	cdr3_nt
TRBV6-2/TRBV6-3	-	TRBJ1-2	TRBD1	CASSYAGQGARGYTF	TGTGCCAGCAGTTACGCGGGACAGGGGGCGCGTGGCTACACCTTC
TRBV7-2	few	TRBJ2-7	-	CASSLAGRTVSYEQYF	TGTGCCAGCAGCTTAGCCGGCAGGACAGTCTCCTACGAGCAGTACTTC
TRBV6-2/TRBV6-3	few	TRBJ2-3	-	CASSYRSRGTDTQYF	TGTGCCAGCAGTTACCGCAGCAGGGGTACAGATACGCAGTATTTT
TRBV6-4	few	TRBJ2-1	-	CASSIGGPNNEQFF	TGTGCCAGCAGTATTGGAGGGCCTAATAATGAGCAGTTCTTC
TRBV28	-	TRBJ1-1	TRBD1	CASSLPQGAGEAFF	TGTGCCAGCAGTTTACCCCAGGGGGCTGGTGAAGCTTTCTTT
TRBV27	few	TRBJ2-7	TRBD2	CASSLYGTSSYEQYF	TGTGCCAGCAGTTTATATGGGACTAGCTCCTACGAGCAGTACTTC
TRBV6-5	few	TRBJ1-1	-	CASISRGTVNTEAFF	TGTGCCAGCATCTCTCGGGGAACCGTGAACACTGAAGCTTTCTTT
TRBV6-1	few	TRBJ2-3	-	CASSEVEQTTQYF	TGTGCCAGCAGTGAAGTCGAACAGACAACGCAGTATTTT
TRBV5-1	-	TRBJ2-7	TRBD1	CASSSNLQGMGSYEQYF	TGCGCCAGCAGCTCAAACTTACAGGGGATGGGCTCCTACGAGCAGTACTTC
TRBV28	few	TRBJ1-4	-	CASSFPGTNEKLFF	TGTGCCAGCAGTTTCCCCGGAACTAATGAAAAACTGTTTTTT
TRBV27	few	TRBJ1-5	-	CASQGREDQPQHF	TGTGCCAGTCAGGGAAGGGAAGATCAGCCCCAGCATTTT
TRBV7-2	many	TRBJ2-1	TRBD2	CASSLSLTSGISNEQFF	TGTGCCAGCAGCTTATCCTTGACTAGCGGGATAAGCAATGAGCAGTTCTTC
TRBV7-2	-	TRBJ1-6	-	CASSFLVSYNSPLHF	TGTGCCAGCAGCTTTCTGGTCAGCTATAATTCACCCCTCCACTTT
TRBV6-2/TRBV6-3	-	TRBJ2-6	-	CASSYSPPGANVLTF	TGTGCCAGCAGTTACTCGCCGCCAGGGGCCAACGTCCTGACTTTC
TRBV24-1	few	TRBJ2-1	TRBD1	CATGKTGDDEQFF	TGTGCCACCGGCAAGACAGGGGACGATGAGCAGTTCTTC
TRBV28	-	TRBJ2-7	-	CASSNLGEGDEQYF	TGTGCCAGCAGTAACTTAGGGGAGGGGGACGAGCAGTACTTC
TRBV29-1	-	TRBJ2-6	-	CSVTKESGANVLTF	TGCAGCGTTACGAAGGAATCTGGGGCCAACGTCCTGACTTTC
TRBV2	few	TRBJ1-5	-	CASSVGPGESSNQPQHF	TGTGCCAGCAGTGTTGGACCCGGGGAGTCAAGCAATCAGCCCCAGCATTTT
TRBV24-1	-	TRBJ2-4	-	CATGDGGSRRNIQYF	TGTGCCACCGGGGATGGAGGGAGTAGAAGAAACATTCAGTACTTC
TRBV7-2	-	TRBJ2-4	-	CVSSTGARNIQYF	TGTGTCAGCAGCACCGGGGCTAGAAACATTCAGTACTTC
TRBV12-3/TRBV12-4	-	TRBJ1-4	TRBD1	CASSFAGTGNEKLFF	TGTGCCAGCAGTTTCGCCGGGACAGGGAACGAAAAACTGTTTTTT
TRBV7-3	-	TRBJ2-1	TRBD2	CASSPSLGTSGEQFF	TGTGCCAGCAGCCCAAGTCTCGGGACTAGCGGGGAGCAGTTCTTC
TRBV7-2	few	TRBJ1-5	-	CASSLGQVGNQPQHF	TGTGCCAGCAGCTTAGGACAGGTTGGCAATCAGCCCCAGCATTTT